Presented here are 10 T cell receptor beta chains from one specimen sequenced in a study of T cells in women clearing cervical HPV infection. The table came from immunoSEQ multiplex PCR; TCRdb's copy has only in-frame clones and leaves some out. The table lists tens of thousands of clones. The sequenced sample consisted of blood buffy coat. The receptor source for this set is a woman between 18 and 70 years old with a cervical HPV16 infection that either progressed to CIN3+ or cleared (not recorded which).

Concerning this clone: The read comes to an end 3 residues before the CDR3 does, leaving the germline J gene to fill in the end. V and J are TRBV2 and TRBJ2-3; 8 nucleotides align to TRBD2. CDR1 and CDR2 (germline): SNHLY, FYNNEI. This CDR3 contains 14 residues. The CDR3 spells CATPAHGTRETQYF. The covered CDR3 bases are TGTGCCACCCCGGCCCACGGGACTAGAGAGACG. The full variable domain, in which reference TRBV2 and TRBJ2-3 provide the parts outside the CDR3, is EPEVTQTPSHQVTQMGQEVILRCVPISNHLYFYWYRQILGQKVEFLVSFYNNEISEKSEIFDDQFSVERPDGSNFTLKIRSTKLEDSAMYFCATPAHGTRETQYFGPGTRLTVL.

Concerning this clone itself: With the read ending 3 residues before the CDR3 end, the germline J gene is used to fill in that end. The chain combines TRBV2 with TRBJ2-4, with 7 bases lining up with TRBD1. The CDR3 extends over 14 amino acids. Germline CDR1 and CDR2: SNHLY and FYNNEI. The covered CDR3 bases are TGTGCCAGCAGCTGGACAGGAGCAGATCAGCCT. It translates to CASSWTGADQP. The full CDR3 is CASSWTGADQPQYF.

On this clone itself: The CDR3 extends 3 residues past the end of the read, so its final part is completed from the germline J gene. The V call is TRBV12-5, the J call TRBJ1-4, with 7 nucleotides matching TRBD1. Germline V gene sequence: CDR1 LGHNT, CDR2 FRNRAP. The CDR3 loop spans 17 amino acids. V gave up 5 bases and J gave up 0 bases; unmatched junction bases: 9. The CDR3 sequence: CASGARTGIATNEKLFF. The part of the CDR3 DNA that was read is TGTGCTAGTGGTGCCCGGACAGGCATAGCAACTAATGAAAAA.

As regards this clone: From the germline J gene comes the end of the CDR3, since the read stops 3 residues before it. V is TRBV19 and J is TRBJ2-3; 9 bases line up with TRBD1. Germline values: CDR1 LNHDA, CDR2 SQIVND (reference sequence). The CDR3 covers 13 residues. The CDR3 DNA, read in part, is TGTGCCAGTAGTATCCGACAGGGGGAGACG. As protein: CASSIRQGET. The full-length CDR3 reads as CASSIRQGETQYF.

Notes on this clone: The CDR3 end falls 3 residues outside the read, so it is completed with the germline J gene. The rearrangement uses TRBV29-1 and TRBJ1-1; 7 bases are shared with TRBD1. J was trimmed by 0 bases and V by 3 bases; bases with no gene match: 7. CDR3 length equals 15 residues. Germline assignment: CDR1 SQVTM and CDR2 ANQGSEA. CDR3 bases read: TGCAGCGTTGATTCGGGACAGTCTATGAACACTGAA. As protein: CSVDSGQSMNTE. The whole CDR3 protein is CSVDSGQSMNTEAFF. Variable domain in full (rest from reference TRBV29-1 and TRBJ1-1): SAVISQKPSRDICQRGTSLTIQCQVDSQVTMMFWYRQQPGQSLTLIATANQGSEATYESGFVIDKFPISRPNLTFSTLTVSNMSPEDSSIYLCSVDSGQSMNTEAFFGQGTRLTVV.

Worth noting for this clone: The CDR3 extends 3 residues past the end of the read, so its final part is completed from the germline J gene. The rearrangement uses TRBV2 and TRBJ1-1; D gene uncertain. The CDR3 covers 14 residues. Germline loops: CDR1 SNHLY, CDR2 FYNNEI. V dropped 3 bases and J dropped 6 bases, with 14 bases sitting between them. The part of the CDR3 DNA that was read is TGTGCCAGCAGTGATCCCCCGAGTAGGGCTGAA. This codes for CASSDPPSRAE. The full CDR3 protein reads CASSDPPSRAEAFF. The full variable domain, completed using reference TRBV2 and TRBJ1-1, is EPEVTQTPSHQVTQMGQEVILRCVPISNHLYFYWYRQILGQKVEFLVSFYNNEISEKSEIFDDQFSVERPDGSNFTLKIRSTKLEDSAMYFCASSDPPSRAEAFFGQGTRLTVV.

To note about this clone: The read is 3 residues too short to cover the CDR3 end, so that end is filled in from the germline J gene. This chain joins TRBV2 and TRBJ1-5; D perhaps matches TRBD1 (6 bases). The V gene lost 6 bases and the J gene lost 4 bases, with 16 bases spanning the gap. CDR3 size: 15 residues. Germline-derived CDR1 and CDR2 are SNHLY and FYNNEI. The CDR3: CASRTGTTFNQPQHF. CDR3 bases read: TGTGCCAGCAGGACCGGGACAACTTTTAATCAGCCC.

Comments on this clone: The CDR3 end falls 3 residues outside the read, so it is completed with the germline J gene. The chain combines TRBV20-1 with TRBJ1-2, with D hard to call. This CDR3 has 13 amino acids. Trimming shortened V by 5 bases and J by 3 bases, and 13 bases separated the two germline ends. From germline, CDR1 is DFQATT and CDR2 SNEGSKA (reference sequence). CDR3 amino acids: CSAGPGSDYGYTF. The sequenced part of the CDR3 DNA is TGCAGTGCTGGGCCAGGTTCGGACTATGGC.

Turning to this clone: The CDR3 goes on 3 residues after the read ends, and that part is filled in from the germline J gene. The V gene is TRBV4-1, the J gene TRBJ1-2; 7 bases are a match to TRBD1. V gave up 2 bases and J gave up 3 bases; unmatched junction bases: 9. Germline V lookup: CDR1 MGHRA, CDR2 YSYEKL. The CDR3 has 16 residues. CDR3 bases read: TGCGCCAGCAGCCAATCGGGACAGCGCCCCGACTATGGC. It translates to CASSQSGQRPDYG. The whole CDR3 reads CASSQSGQRPDYGYTF.

Considering frequency, this clone is medium-sized. Sequencing ends 3 residues short of the CDR3 end; the germline J gene provides the rest. This chain connects TRBV5-1 to TRBJ2-2; perhaps TRBD1 as D (5 bases). Trimming removed 3 bases at V and 7 bases at J, with 10 bases between. Per germline, CDR1 SGHRS and CDR2 YFSETQ. The CDR3 has 13 residues. CDR3 DNA (partial): TGCGCCAGCAGCTGGGGTCAGGGCGGGGAG. This gives the protein CASSWGQGGE. The entire CDR3 protein is CASSWGQGGELFF.